Listed below are T cell receptor beta chains from one sample, sequenced in a study of T cells in Graves' hyperthyroidism and ophthalmopathy. TCRdb reanalysed the multiplex PCR reads using MiXCR and keeps one entry per CDR3 protein. Here the sample spans 410,000 or so distinct CDR3 sequences, roughly 15% being singletons. Material: blood. The receptors shown here come from a young man with Graves' ophthalmopathy. Each CDR3 is given with its conserved first and last residue. The order of the fields is CDR3 protein, CDR3 DNA, J gene, D gene, clone size, V gene. The D gene is left open where the match is weak. Expanded clones are given a class, and other clones once, few, many or no size at all.

cdr3_aa: CASTPVGGHEQYF
cdr3_nt: TGTGCCAGCACCCCGGTAGGGGGTCACGAGCAGTACTTC
j_call: TRBJ2-7
d_call: -
clone_size: many
v_call: TRBV12-3/TRBV12-4

cdr3_aa: CASSFLAGGRASEQFF
cdr3_nt: TGTGCCAGCAGCTTCTTAGCGGGAGGGCGTGCGAGTGAGCAGTTCTTC
j_call: TRBJ2-1
d_call: TRBD2
clone_size: many
v_call: TRBV7-3

cdr3_aa: CASSYQTGSETQYF
cdr3_nt: TGTGCCAGCAGTTACCAGACAGGCTCTGAGACCCAGTACTTC
j_call: TRBJ2-5
d_call: -
clone_size: few
v_call: TRBV6-5

cdr3_aa: CAITPGTNYEQYF
cdr3_nt: TGTGCCATCACCCCTGGGACAAACTACGAGCAGTACTTC
j_call: TRBJ2-7
d_call: -
clone_size: -
v_call: TRBV10-3

cdr3_aa: CASSEYPGTETPSNYGYTF
cdr3_nt: TGTGCCAGCAGCGAGTACCCCGGGACAGAGACTCCTAGTAACTATGGCTACACCTTC
j_call: TRBJ1-2
d_call: TRBD1
clone_size: few
v_call: TRBV9

cdr3_aa: CASSPTGTMWTQYF
cdr3_nt: TGTGCCAGCAGCCCGACAGGGACGATGTGGACCCAGTACTTC
j_call: TRBJ2-5
d_call: TRBD1
clone_size: many
v_call: TRBV9

cdr3_aa: CASSNGRTNSGELFF
cdr3_nt: TGTGCCAGCAGCAACGGACGGACGAACAGCGGGGAGCTGTTTTTT
j_call: TRBJ2-2
d_call: -
clone_size: few
v_call: TRBV7-9

cdr3_aa: CASSYFRGGARTEAFF
cdr3_nt: TGTGCCAGCAGTTACTTCCGAGGGGGGGCACGCACTGAAGCTTTCTTT
j_call: TRBJ1-1
d_call: -
clone_size: -
v_call: TRBV6-5

cdr3_aa: CASSLFQVVAGSYEQYF
cdr3_nt: TGTGCCAGCAGCTTATTCCAGGTGGTAGCGGGTTCCTACGAGCAGTACTTC
j_call: TRBJ2-7
d_call: TRBD2
clone_size: many
v_call: TRBV5-5

cdr3_aa: CASSLEGSRGGYTF
cdr3_nt: TGTGCCAGCAGCTTGGAGGGATCCCGGGGGGGCTACACCTTC
j_call: TRBJ1-2
d_call: -
clone_size: -
v_call: TRBV5-4

cdr3_aa: CASSLAGKRADTQYF
cdr3_nt: TGCGCCAGCAGCTTGGCAGGAAAAAGGGCAGATACGCAGTATTTT
j_call: TRBJ2-3
d_call: -
clone_size: many
v_call: TRBV5-1

cdr3_aa: CASSVVAVRADTQYF
cdr3_nt: TGTGCCAGCAGCGTAGTGGCGGTAAGGGCAGATACGCAGTATTTT
j_call: TRBJ2-3
d_call: -
clone_size: few
v_call: TRBV9

cdr3_aa: CVSSSSGTSLNEQFF
cdr3_nt: TGCGTCAGCAGCTCCTCCGGGACTAGCCTCAATGAGCAGTTCTTC
j_call: TRBJ2-1
d_call: TRBD2
clone_size: -
v_call: TRBV5-1

cdr3_aa: CASSSAIRGSGELFF
cdr3_nt: TGTGCCAGCAGTTCGGCGATACGGGGTTCCGGGGAGCTGTTTTTT
j_call: TRBJ2-2
d_call: -
clone_size: few
v_call: TRBV6-5

cdr3_aa: CSVEAPSQNYEQYF
cdr3_nt: TGCAGCGTTGAAGCTCCCAGCCAGAACTACGAGCAGTACTTC
j_call: TRBJ2-7
d_call: -
clone_size: few
v_call: TRBV29-1

cdr3_aa: CASSSSGTGTGINYEQYF
cdr3_nt: TGTGCCAGCAGCTCCTCCGGGACCGGGACAGGGATAAATTACGAGCAGTACTTC
j_call: TRBJ2-7
d_call: TRBD1
clone_size: many
v_call: TRBV7-9

cdr3_aa: CASKSGVVEDGYTF
cdr3_nt: TGTGCCAGCAAATCAGGGGTAGTCGAGGATGGCTACACCTTC
j_call: TRBJ1-2
d_call: -
clone_size: -
v_call: TRBV6-1

cdr3_aa: CASSVTLAGGTGELFF
cdr3_nt: TGTGCCAGCAGCGTAACTCTAGCGGGAGGAACCGGGGAGCTGTTTTTT
j_call: TRBJ2-2
d_call: TRBD2
clone_size: many
v_call: TRBV9

cdr3_aa: CASSLAQDGGTQYF
cdr3_nt: TGCGCCAGCAGCTTGGCGCAGGATGGTGGGACCCAGTACTTC
j_call: TRBJ2-5
d_call: -
clone_size: -
v_call: TRBV5-1

cdr3_aa: CASSLRSEALYEQFF
cdr3_nt: TGTGCCAGCAGTTTAAGGAGCGAAGCTCTCTATGAGCAGTTCTTC
j_call: TRBJ2-1
d_call: -
clone_size: few
v_call: TRBV12-3/TRBV12-4

cdr3_aa: CASSQRQGSSSGNTIYF
cdr3_nt: TGCGCCAGCAGCCAGAGACAGGGCTCAAGCTCTGGAAACACCATATATTTT
j_call: TRBJ1-3
d_call: TRBD1
clone_size: -
v_call: TRBV4-1

cdr3_aa: CATSGNSYEQYF
cdr3_nt: TGTGCCACTTCCGGGAACTCCTACGAGCAGTACTTC
j_call: TRBJ2-7
d_call: -
clone_size: many
v_call: TRBV10-3

cdr3_aa: CASSRTGGVAKLFF
cdr3_nt: TGTGCCAGCAGTCGGACAGGGGGCGTTGCAAAACTGTTTTTT
j_call: TRBJ1-4
d_call: TRBD1
clone_size: few
v_call: TRBV6-2/TRBV6-3

cdr3_aa: CASRRTSGSGAGEQFF
cdr3_nt: TGTGCCAGCAGACGGACTAGCGGGAGTGGCGCGGGTGAGCAGTTCTTC
j_call: TRBJ2-1
d_call: TRBD2
clone_size: many
v_call: TRBV12-3/TRBV12-4

cdr3_aa: CASTYQVAGGKYNEQFF
cdr3_nt: TGTGCCAGCACCTATCAGGTGGCGGGGGGAAAATACAATGAGCAGTTCTTC
j_call: TRBJ2-1
d_call: TRBD2
clone_size: few
v_call: TRBV7-9

cdr3_aa: CASSSGTSSTDTQYF
cdr3_nt: TGTGCCAGCAGCTCAGGGACTAGTAGCACAGATACGCAGTATTTT
j_call: TRBJ2-3
d_call: TRBD2
clone_size: -
v_call: TRBV5-6

cdr3_aa: CASSLPRLGRNQSQHF
cdr3_nt: TGTGCCAGCAGTTTACCCCGGTTAGGAAGAAATCAGTCCCAGCATTTT
j_call: TRBJ1-5
d_call: -
clone_size: -
v_call: TRBV7-8

cdr3_aa: CASSLDRTGNQPQHF
cdr3_nt: TGTGCCAGCAGCTTAGATCGGACAGGAAATCAGCCCCAGCATTTT
j_call: TRBJ1-5
d_call: TRBD1
clone_size: many
v_call: TRBV11-2

cdr3_aa: CASSRAGLAGDEQYF
cdr3_nt: TGTGCCAGCAGCCGAGCCGGACTAGCGGGAGACGAGCAGTACTTC
j_call: TRBJ2-7
d_call: TRBD2
clone_size: many
v_call: TRBV7-8

cdr3_aa: CASSHSDRVGTYEQYF
cdr3_nt: TGCGCCAGCAGCCACTCTGACAGGGTTGGGACCTACGAGCAGTACTTC
j_call: TRBJ2-7
d_call: TRBD1
clone_size: -
v_call: TRBV4-1

cdr3_aa: CASSPNPPGLAVSDTQYF
cdr3_nt: TGTGCCAGCAGCCCCAACCCACCGGGCTTAGCGGTTTCAGATACGCAGTATTTT
j_call: TRBJ2-3
d_call: -
clone_size: many
v_call: TRBV2

cdr3_aa: CASSVSSDTQYF
cdr3_nt: TGTGCCAGCAGCGTTTCTAGCGATACGCAGTATTTT
j_call: TRBJ2-3
d_call: -
clone_size: many
v_call: TRBV7-9

cdr3_aa: CASSVVGGETQYF
cdr3_nt: TGTGCCAGCAGCGTAGTAGGGGGAGAGACCCAGTACTTC
j_call: TRBJ2-5
d_call: -
clone_size: many
v_call: TRBV7-3

cdr3_aa: CASSSHPWTYGYTF
cdr3_nt: TGTGCCAGCAGCTCCCATCCTTGGACGTATGGCTACACCTTC
j_call: TRBJ1-2
d_call: -
clone_size: many
v_call: TRBV7-9

cdr3_aa: CTSSPIGTSGNTIYF
cdr3_nt: TGCACCAGCAGCCCGATTGGGACCTCTGGAAACACCATATATTTT
j_call: TRBJ1-3
d_call: -
clone_size: -
v_call: TRBV5-1

cdr3_aa: CASRGPLSTDTQYF
cdr3_nt: TGTGCCAGCAGAGGCCCTTTGTCGACAGATACGCAGTATTTT
j_call: TRBJ2-3
d_call: -
clone_size: few
v_call: TRBV25-1

cdr3_aa: CASSGVGGPFTGELFF
cdr3_nt: TGTGCCAGCAGCGGAGTGGGAGGGCCGTTTACCGGGGAGCTGTTTTTT
j_call: TRBJ2-2
d_call: TRBD2
clone_size: many
v_call: TRBV7-3

cdr3_aa: CASSTGTGPQETQYF
cdr3_nt: TGTGCCAGCAGTACCGGGACAGGGCCGCAAGAGACCCAGTACTTC
j_call: TRBJ2-5
d_call: TRBD1
clone_size: many
v_call: TRBV6-1

cdr3_aa: CASSLGPGSYEQYF
cdr3_nt: TGTGCCAGCAGCTTAGGGCCCGGGTCCTACGAGCAGTACTTC
j_call: TRBJ2-7
d_call: -
clone_size: many
v_call: TRBV7-6

cdr3_aa: CASSFNGRDSPLHF
cdr3_nt: TGTGCCAGCAGCTTTAACGGTCGGGATTCACCCCTCCACTTT
j_call: TRBJ1-6
d_call: -
clone_size: few
v_call: TRBV7-9

cdr3_aa: CASSLGTGRNTEAFF
cdr3_nt: TGTGCCAGCAGCTTAGGGACAGGCCGTAACACTGAAGCTTTCTTT
j_call: TRBJ1-1
d_call: TRBD1
clone_size: many
v_call: TRBV7-8

cdr3_aa: CASSLGFLADNEQFF
cdr3_nt: TGCGCCAGCAGCTTGGGTTTCTTAGCGGACAATGAGCAGTTCTTC
j_call: TRBJ2-1
d_call: -
clone_size: few
v_call: TRBV5-1

cdr3_aa: CAWGKETGPYEQYF
cdr3_nt: TGTGCCTGGGGCAAGGAGACAGGCCCCTACGAGCAGTACTTC
j_call: TRBJ2-7
d_call: -
clone_size: many
v_call: TRBV30

cdr3_aa: CASSYGQTGTGGRETQYF
cdr3_nt: TGTGCCAGCAGCTACGGACAGACCGGGACAGGGGGCCGGGAGACCCAGTACTTC
j_call: TRBJ2-5
d_call: TRBD1
clone_size: many
v_call: TRBV5-8

cdr3_aa: CGAGETQYF
cdr3_nt: TGCGGGGCCGGGGAGACCCAGTACTTC
j_call: TRBJ2-5
d_call: -
clone_size: -
v_call: TRBV29-1